This T cell receptor beta chain derives from a study of regulatory T cells in long-lasting Graves disease. Study outcomes and limitations: Under persistent disease, TRBV28, TRBJ1-2 and TRBJ2-5 were used preferentially.

Construction of TCR beta libraries relied on iRepertoire HTBI primers and on Arm-PCR targeting CDR3 regions. TCRdb called the multiplex PCR reads again in MiXCR, with one record for every CDR3 protein. Of about 220,000 distinct CDR3 sequences detected, around 16% appear once; the ten largest clones hold around 21%. The sample's time point: newly diagnosed GD, antithyroid drugs for less than 3 months. The authors made the TCR library using RNA they extracted from PBMCs. EDTA tubes were used for drawing 8.5 to 9 milliliters of peripheral blood. The CDR3 is 16 residues long. From germline, CDR1 is LGHDT and CDR2 YNNKEL (reference sequence). V was pared by 4 bases and J by 3 bases, with 19 bases between. This clonotype was recorded at least ten times. Antigen specificity is unknown.

V is TRBV3-1 and J is TRBJ2-7; a possible D gene is TRBD1 (7 bases). The starting material was peripheral blood mononuclear cells (PBMCs), obtained at new diagnosis, from a patient treated with antithyroid drugs. The origin of this receptor is a female donor with Graves disease. The CDR3 DNA follows: TGTGCCAGCAGCCGTGGAGGGGGCGCAATTCTCTACGAGCAGTACTTC. This encodes CASSRGGGAILYEQYF.